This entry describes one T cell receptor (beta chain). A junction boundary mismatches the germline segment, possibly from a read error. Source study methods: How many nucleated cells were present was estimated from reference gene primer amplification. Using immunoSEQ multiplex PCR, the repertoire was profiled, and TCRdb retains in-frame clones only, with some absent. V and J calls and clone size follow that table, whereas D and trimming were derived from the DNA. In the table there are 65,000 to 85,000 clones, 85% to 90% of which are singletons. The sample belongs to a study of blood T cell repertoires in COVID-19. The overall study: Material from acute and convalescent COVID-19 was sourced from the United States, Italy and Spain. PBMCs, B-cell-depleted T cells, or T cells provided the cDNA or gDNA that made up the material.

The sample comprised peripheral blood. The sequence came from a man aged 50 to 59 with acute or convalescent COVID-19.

The DNA for the CDR3 is TGTGCCTGGAGTGTACGTGGGAGGGCCTGGGGGTTC. It encodes CAWSVRGRAWGF. The chain employs TRBV30 and TRBJ2-4, with TRBD2 matching over 7 bases. This CDR3 spans 12 amino acids. The V gene's germline CDR1 is GTSNPN and CDR2 SVGIG (reference sequence).